The sequence of this T cell receptor beta chain was determined in a study of T cell changes during pregnancy in multiple sclerosis. TCRdb keeps only in-frame clones here, not all; method: immunoSEQ multiplex PCR. The table has roughly 35,000 clones, 80% to 95% seen once; the top ten hold 0.35% to 0.45%. V was trimmed by 2 bases and J by 1 base, leaving 9 bases between them. Germline V gene lookup returns CDR1 SGHVS and CDR2 FNYEAQ. CDR3 size: 16 residues. This clonotype was obtained from a female donor in good health, enrolled as a control in a pregnancy study. The gene calls are TRBV7-6 and TRBJ2-6; TRBD1 might be the D (5 bases). Sequenced here: CD4+ T cells from peripheral blood mononuclear cells, sampled in the third trimester of pregnancy. The CDR3 DNA reads TGTGCCAGCAGCTTAATCCAGGGATCTGGGGCCAACGTCCTGACTTTC. Encoded protein: CASSLIQGSGANVLTF.